This TCR beta chain was documented in a study of shared clonotypes between healthy human individuals. Whole-study findings and limits: Researchers found naive subsets generally carried larger estimated richness than memory subsets. There were few donors, and this limited the genetic and exposure-history diversity represented.

Concerning this clone itself: Its antigen is still unknown.

Here immunoSEQ multiplex PCR was the method, and the copy in TCRdb shows in-frame clones only, minus some. The sample consists of about 320,000 clones, around 87% of them appearing once. The clonotype comes from a man aged 18-30 years in good health. Sequencing input: memory CD8+ T cells sorted from blood. The subset was: CD45RO+ cells pooled with CCR7-negative TemRA cells.

CDR3 in DNA: TGTGCCAGCGGATACAGGGGCCTCTACAATGAGCAGTTCTTC. It translates to CASGYRGLYNEQFF. V usage is TRBV6-5 and J usage is TRBJ2-1, with 7 nucleotides matching TRBD1. Germline V lookup: CDR1 MNHEY, CDR2 SVGAGI. Losses at the gene ends were 8 bases for V and 3 bases for J; bases not matched to a gene: 7. The CDR3 is 14 residues long.